A selection of T cell receptor beta chains follows, all from one sample in a study of cytomegalovirus exposure and HLA in healthy donors. Using immunoSEQ multiplex PCR, the repertoire was profiled, and TCRdb retains in-frame clones only, with some absent. This table holds 110,000 or so clones, 75% to 90% found once. Sample: PBMCs. The receptor set was obtained from a man aged 30-40 years in good health and CMV-seropositive. CDR3s include the opening cysteine and the closing phenylalanine or tryptophan. A D gene is named only where the DNA matches it firmly. Size values are once, few and many counts, or a class for expanded clones, and some rows have none.

D gene	clone size	J gene	V gene	CDR3 protein	CDR3 DNA
TRBD1	-	TRBJ2-7	TRBV19	CASSEWDRGYEQYF	TGTGCCAGTAGTGAGTGGGACAGGGGCTACGAGCAGTACTTC
-	-	TRBJ2-3	TRBV4-2	CASSQQGRALSADTQYF	TGTGCCAGCAGCCAACAGGGAAGAGCGTTATCGGCAGATACGCAGTATTTT
-	-	TRBJ2-1	TRBV11-2	CASSLDYPEQFF	TGTGCCAGCAGCTTAGACTACCCTGAGCAGTTCTTC
-	-	TRBJ2-5	TRBV28	CASREHDSREQYF	TGTGCCAGCCGGGAACACGATAGTAGGGAGCAGTACTTC
TRBD2	-	TRBJ2-1	TRBV11-3	CASSLGGVRGASYSYNEQFF	TGTGCCAGCAGCTTAGGCGGGGTGCGGGGGGCATCCTACTCCTACAATGAGCAGTTCTTC
-	-	TRBJ2-7	TRBV4-3	CASSQDNIATNEQYF	TGCGCCAGCAGCCAAGATAATATAGCGACGAACGAGCAGTACTTC
TRBD2	-	TRBJ2-1	TRBV10-3	CAISARAGGPLYNEQFF	TGTGCCATCAGTGCCCGAGCGGGGGGGCCGTTATACAATGAGCAGTTCTTC
-	-	TRBJ2-7	TRBV28	CASSNPAERSYEQYF	TGTGCCAGCAGTAACCCGGCGGAGCGGTCCTACGAGCAGTACTTC
TRBD1	-	TRBJ1-6	TRBV5-1	CASSPSPGQGPLAYNSPLHF	TGCGCCAGCAGCCCCTCCCCGGGACAGGGTCCCCTGGCGTATAATTCCCCCCTCCACTTT
-	-	TRBJ1-4	TRBV5-4	CASSLYSVQKLFF	TGTGCCAGCAGCTTGTATAGCGTTCAAAAACTGTTTTTT
-	-	TRBJ2-5	TRBV10-3	CAISGNRESQETQYF	TGTGCCATCAGTGGAAACCGGGAGAGCCAAGAGACCCAGTACTTC
-	-	TRBJ1-5	TRBV6-5	CASGRTVGNQPQHF	TGTGCCAGCGGCCGGACAGTGGGCAATCAGCCCCAGCATTTT
TRBD1	-	TRBJ1-1	TRBV4-1	CASSQDGQDTEAFF	TGCGCCAGCAGCCAAGATGGACAGGACACTGAAGCTTTCTTT
TRBD1	-	TRBJ1-2	TRBV5-1	CASSLDTTGGIHGYTF	TGCGCCAGCAGCTTGGATACTACAGGGGGAATTCATGGCTACACCTTC
TRBD2	-	TRBJ2-1	TRBV27	CASSFARGAYNEQFF	TGTGCCAGCAGTTTTGCTCGGGGGGCCTACAATGAGCAGTTCTTC
-	-	TRBJ1-1	TRBV4-1	CASSQAQQGWGEAFF	TGCGCCAGCAGCCAAGCCCAGCAGGGATGGGGTGAAGCTTTCTTT
TRBD1	few	TRBJ1-6	TRBV10-1	CASSPPGTGTVLHF	TGCGCCAGCAGTCCCCCCGGGACAGGGACCGTCCTCCACTTT
-	-	TRBJ1-1	TRBV6-5	CASSWRREVAEAFF	TGTGCCAGCAGTTGGCGCAGGGAGGTCGCTGAAGCTTTCTTT
TRBD1	-	TRBJ2-5	TRBV5-4	CASSPMGQGETQYF	TGTGCCAGCAGCCCAATGGGACAGGGGGAGACCCAGTACTTC
TRBD1	-	TRBJ2-7	TRBV25-1	CASSWDRRPYEQYF	TGTGCCAGCAGCTGGGACAGGCGACCCTACGAGCAGTACTTC
-	-	TRBJ2-1	TRBV9	CASSPNPLGNEQFF	TGTGCCAGCAGCCCCAACCCGCTCGGGAATGAGCAGTTCTTC
-	few	TRBJ2-7	TRBV7-9	CASSSLEAPYEQYF	TGTGCCAGCAGCTCCCTGGAGGCCCCCTACGAGCAGTACTTC
TRBD1	few	TRBJ1-2	TRBV5-1	CASSSMGQAFVGYTF	TGCGCCAGCAGCTCGATGGGACAGGCCTTCGTAGGCTACACCTTC
-	once	TRBJ1-1	TRBV18	CASSGGGNTEAFF	TGTGCCAGCTCAGGGGGGGGAAACACTGAAGCTTTCTTT
-	-	TRBJ1-5	TRBV7-2	CASSLRGTRPQHF	TGTGCCAGCAGCTTAAGGGGGACCAGGCCCCAGCATTTT
TRBD1	-	TRBJ1-1	TRBV5-8	CASSSSGQGVRAFF	TGTGCCAGCAGCTCTTCGGGACAGGGGGTGAGAGCTTTCTTT
-	-	TRBJ1-2	TRBV19	CASSIDYSRFDYTF	TGTGCCAGTAGTATCGACTACAGCCGATTCGACTACACCTTC
-	-	TRBJ2-3	TRBV27	CASSRGADDTQYF	TGTGCCAGCAGCCGCGGGGCTGATGATACGCAGTATTTT
TRBD1	-	TRBJ2-1	TRBV4-3	CASSQEEGAPYNEQFF	TGCGCCAGCAGCCAAGAAGAGGGGGCCCCCTACAATGAGCAGTTCTTC
TRBD1	once	TRBJ2-7	TRBV4-2	CASSQDRGTGVYEQYF	TGTGCCAGCAGCCAAGATAGGGGGACAGGGGTCTACGAGCAGTACTTC
TRBD1	few	TRBJ2-1	TRBV19	CASSPPGTGGIDEQFF	TGTGCCAGTAGTCCGCCGGGGACAGGGGGGATCGATGAGCAGTTCTTC
-	-	TRBJ1-1	TRBV28	CASKSPGASPEAFF	TGTGCCAGCAAAAGTCCAGGGGCCAGCCCTGAAGCTTTCTTT
-	-	TRBJ1-4	TRBV6-5	CASPFSPAVF	TGTGCCAGTCCCTTTTCTCCAGCGGTTTTT
TRBD1	-	TRBJ1-5	TRBV7-9	CASSPGTGGSNQPQHF	TGTGCCAGCAGCCCCGGGACAGGCGGGAGCAATCAGCCCCAGCATTTT
TRBD1	-	TRBJ2-7	TRBV10-3	CAISESSRDRGRYEQYF	TGTGCCATCAGTGAGTCAAGCCGGGACAGGGGGCGTTACGAGCAGTACTTC
TRBD1	-	TRBJ2-7	TRBV19	CASSPGQGGYEQYF	TGTGCCAGTAGTCCCGGACAGGGTGGGTACGAGCAGTACTTC
-	-	TRBJ1-3	TRBV6-1	CASTPGVNSGNTIYF	TGTGCCAGCACCCCGGGGGTCAACTCTGGAAACACCATATATTTT
TRBD1	-	TRBJ2-7	TRBV6-5	CASRKQGAYEQYF	TGTGCCAGCAGAAAACAGGGGGCGTACGAGCAGTACTTC
TRBD1	-	TRBJ1-1	TRBV6-6	CASSRTGRNTEAFF	TGTGCCAGCAGCCGGACAGGGCGTAACACTGAAGCTTTCTTT
TRBD1	once	TRBJ2-7	TRBV5-1	CASSSDRGRFLSSYEQYF	TGCGCCAGCAGCTCCGACAGGGGGCGGTTTCTTAGCTCCTACGAGCAGTACTTC
-	-	TRBJ1-3	TRBV5-4	CASSLAPRSGNTIYF	TGTGCCAGCAGCTTGGCCCCCCGCTCTGGAAACACCATATATTTT
TRBD1	-	TRBJ1-2	TRBV6-1	CASSAQDRGTF	TGTGCCAGCAGTGCTCAGGACAGGGGGACCTTC
TRBD1	-	TRBJ1-1	TRBV5-4	CASSYGGQGSNTEAFF	TGTGCCAGCAGCTATGGGGGACAGGGGAGTAACACTGAAGCTTTCTTT
TRBD2	-	TRBJ2-3	TRBV5-6	CASSWGGTDTQYF	TGTGCCAGCAGCTGGGGGGGAACAGATACGCAGTATTTT
-	-	TRBJ1-4	TRBV5-4	CASSSRPGRRGLYEKLFF	TGTGCCAGCAGCTCACGCCCAGGGCGTAGAGGTCTCTATGAAAAACTGTTTTTT
-	-	TRBJ1-5	TRBV15	CATNIQVAWDQPQHF	TGTGCCACCAATATACAGGTGGCGTGGGATCAGCCCCAGCATTTT
-	-	TRBJ2-7	TRBV28	CASSSPSDSPYEQYF	TGTGCCAGCAGTTCCCCGTCGGACTCTCCCTACGAGCAGTACTTC
TRBD2	-	TRBJ2-7	TRBV10-2	CASSEIMPGLAGGASYEQYF	TGCGCCAGCAGTGAGATTATGCCGGGACTAGCGGGGGGGGCCTCCTACGAGCAGTACTTC
-	few	TRBJ2-7	TRBV6-5	CASSGPPTAYEQYF	TGTGCCAGCAGCGGACCTCCGACAGCCTACGAGCAGTACTTC
TRBD1	-	TRBJ2-3	TRBV4-1	CASSFGQEKSDTQYF	TGCGCCAGCAGTTTCGGACAGGAAAAATCGGATACGCAGTATTTT
TRBD1	-	TRBJ2-7	TRBV7-9	CASSLVETGGSYEQYF	TGTGCCAGCAGCTTGGTTGAGACAGGGGGGTCCTACGAGCAGTACTTC
-	-	TRBJ1-5	TRBV6-6	CASSYLAGFADQPQHF	TGTGCCAGCAGTTACCTGGCGGGGTTTGCGGATCAGCCCCAGCATTTT